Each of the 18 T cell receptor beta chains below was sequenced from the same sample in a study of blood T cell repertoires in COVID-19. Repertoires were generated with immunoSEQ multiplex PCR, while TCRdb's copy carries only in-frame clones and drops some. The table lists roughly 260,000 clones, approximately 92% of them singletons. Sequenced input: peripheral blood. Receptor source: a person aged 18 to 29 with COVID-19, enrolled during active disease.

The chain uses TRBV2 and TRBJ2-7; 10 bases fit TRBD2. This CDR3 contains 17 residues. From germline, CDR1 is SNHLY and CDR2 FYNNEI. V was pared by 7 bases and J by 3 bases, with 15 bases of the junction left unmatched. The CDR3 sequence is CASTVGVGLAEGYEQYF. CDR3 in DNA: TGTGCCAGCACGGTAGGCGTTGGACTAGCGGAAGGCTACGAGCAGTACTTC.

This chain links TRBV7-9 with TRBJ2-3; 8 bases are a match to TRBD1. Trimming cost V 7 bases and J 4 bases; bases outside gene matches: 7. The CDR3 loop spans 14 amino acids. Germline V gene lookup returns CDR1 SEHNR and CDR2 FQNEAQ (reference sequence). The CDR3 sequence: CASNLGQGPDTQYF. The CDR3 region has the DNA TGTGCCAGCAACCTTGGACAGGGACCAGATACGCAGTATTTT.

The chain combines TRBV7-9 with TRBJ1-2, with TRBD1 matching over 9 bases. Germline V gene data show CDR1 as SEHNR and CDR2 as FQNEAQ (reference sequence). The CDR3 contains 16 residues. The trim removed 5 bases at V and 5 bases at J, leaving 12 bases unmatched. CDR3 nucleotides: TGTGCCAGCAGCCCCATTCGACAGGGGGGATCTTATGGCTACACCTTC. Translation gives CASSPIRQGGSYGYTF.

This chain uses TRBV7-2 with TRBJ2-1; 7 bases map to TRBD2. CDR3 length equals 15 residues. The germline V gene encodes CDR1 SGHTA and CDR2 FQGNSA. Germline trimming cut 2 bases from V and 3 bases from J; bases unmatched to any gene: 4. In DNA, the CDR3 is TGTGCCAGCAGCTTATGGGAGGGAGTCTACAATGAGCAGTTCTTC. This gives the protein CASSLWEGVYNEQFF.

The CDR3 region has the DNA TGTGCCAGCAGCTTAAGGAGCGGGGCCGACACAGATACGCAGTATTTT. It encodes CASSLRSGADTDTQYF. The V and J genes are TRBV7-3 and TRBJ2-3; 7 bases line up with TRBD2. The CDR3 covers 16 residues. V shed 1 base and J 2 bases; nucleotides not matched to a gene: 6. Germline lookup yields CDR1 SGHTA and CDR2 FQGTGA.

CDR3 in DNA: TGTGCCAGCAGTGAACGTCGTCCAGGGAAGAACTATGGCTACACCTTC. This gives the protein CASSERRPGKNYGYTF. The chain recombines TRBV2 with TRBJ1-2; TRBD1 is a possible D gene (5 bases). Germline V lookup: CDR1 SNHLY, CDR2 FYNNEI. Trimming took 2 bases from V and 2 from J, leaving 15 bases between them. CDR3 length: 16 residues.

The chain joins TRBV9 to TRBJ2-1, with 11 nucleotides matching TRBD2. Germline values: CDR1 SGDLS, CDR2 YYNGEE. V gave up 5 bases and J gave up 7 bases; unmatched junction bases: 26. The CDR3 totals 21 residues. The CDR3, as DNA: TGTGCCAGCAGTGTCAGCGCTACCGGGACTAGCGGACCCACCTTAGGGAATGAGCAGTTCTTC. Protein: CASSVSATGTSGPTLGNEQFF.

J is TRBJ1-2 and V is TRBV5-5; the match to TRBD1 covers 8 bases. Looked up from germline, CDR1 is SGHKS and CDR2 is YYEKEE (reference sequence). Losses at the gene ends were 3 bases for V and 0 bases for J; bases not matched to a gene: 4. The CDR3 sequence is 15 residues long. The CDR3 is CASSSQGASNYGYTF. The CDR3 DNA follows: TGTGCCAGCAGCTCCCAGGGGGCGTCTAACTATGGCTACACCTTC.

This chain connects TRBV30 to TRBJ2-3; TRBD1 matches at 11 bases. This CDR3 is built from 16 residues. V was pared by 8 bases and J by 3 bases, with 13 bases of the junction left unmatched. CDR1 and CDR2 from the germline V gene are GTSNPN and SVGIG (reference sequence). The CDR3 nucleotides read TGTGCCCGCACTACTGGGACAGGGGGTAAAACAGATACGCAGTATTTT. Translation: CARTTGTGGKTDTQYF.

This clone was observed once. The CDR3 protein is CASSPAPGRGADEQYF. CDR3 nucleotide sequence: TGTGCCAGCAGCCCCGCCCCCGGGCGGGGGGCTGACGAGCAGTACTTC. This chain connects TRBV7-9 to TRBJ2-7, with 8 bases lining up with TRBD2. Germline values: CDR1 SEHNR, CDR2 FQNEAQ (reference sequence). V lost 5 bases and J lost 5; bases outside the gene matches: 14. CDR3 size: 16 residues. The entire variable domain, with the rest obtained from reference TRBV7-9 and TRBJ2-7, is as follows: DTGVSQNPRHKITKRGQNVTFRCDPISEHNRLYWYRQTLGQGPEFLTYFQNEAQLEKSRLLSDRFSAERPKGSFSTLEIQRTEQGDSAMYLCASSPAPGRGADEQYFGPGTRLTVT.

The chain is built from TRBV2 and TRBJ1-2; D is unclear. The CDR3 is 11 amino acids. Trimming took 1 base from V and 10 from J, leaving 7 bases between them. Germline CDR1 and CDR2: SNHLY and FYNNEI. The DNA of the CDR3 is TGTGCCAGCAGTGAAGGGTCACTCTACACCTTC. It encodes CASSEGSLYTF.

CDR3 in amino acids: CATSDFRDRFLYF. Written as DNA, the CDR3 is TGTGCCACCAGTGATTTCCGGGACAGGTTTCTGTACTTC. V is TRBV24-1 and J is TRBJ2-7, with 8 bases identical to TRBD1. With V trimmed by 1 base and J by 12 bases, 7 bases remained unmatched. Germline CDR1 reads KGHDR; CDR2 reads SFDVKD. The CDR3 is 13 amino acids.

CDR3 residues: CASSLEVTGGYEQFF. CDR3 sequence (DNA): TGTGCCAGCAGCTTAGAAGTGACAGGGGGGTATGAGCAGTTCTTC. This chain links TRBV7-2 with TRBJ2-1, with 9 nucleotides matching TRBD1. The germline CDR1 and CDR2 sequences are SGHTA and FQGNSA. V gave up 1 base and J gave up 8 bases; unmatched junction bases: 6. This CDR3 region has 15 residues.

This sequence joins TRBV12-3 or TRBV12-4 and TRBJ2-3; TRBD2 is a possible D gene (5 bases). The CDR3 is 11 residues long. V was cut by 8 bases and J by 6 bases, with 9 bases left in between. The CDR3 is CASRGSDTQYF. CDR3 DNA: TGTGCCAGCCGAGGGTCGGATACGCAGTATTTT.

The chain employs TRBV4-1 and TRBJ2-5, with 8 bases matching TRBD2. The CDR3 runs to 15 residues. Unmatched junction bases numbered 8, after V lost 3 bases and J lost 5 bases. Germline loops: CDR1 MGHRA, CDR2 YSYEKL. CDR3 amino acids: CASSHLQRETETQYF. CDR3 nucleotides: TGCGCCAGCAGCCACCTCCAGCGGGAGACGGAGACCCAGTACTTC.

The CDR3 is CATSAISGRDDKGGRETQYF. In nucleotides, the CDR3 is TGTGCCACCAGTGCCATTAGCGGGAGGGATGACAAAGGAGGCAGAGAGACCCAGTACTTC. J is TRBJ2-5 and V is TRBV24-1, with TRBD2 matching 11 bases. Germline CDR1 and CDR2: KGHDR and SFDVKD. V shed 5 bases and J 4 bases; nucleotides not matched to a gene: 20. CDR3 length equals 20 residues.

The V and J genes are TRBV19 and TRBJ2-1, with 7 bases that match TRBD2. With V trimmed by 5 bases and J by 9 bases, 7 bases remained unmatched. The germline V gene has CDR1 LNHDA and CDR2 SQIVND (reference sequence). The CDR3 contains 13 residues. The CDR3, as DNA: TGTGCCAGTAGTGAAACTAGCGTAACTGAGCAGTTCTTC. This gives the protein CASSETSVTEQFF.

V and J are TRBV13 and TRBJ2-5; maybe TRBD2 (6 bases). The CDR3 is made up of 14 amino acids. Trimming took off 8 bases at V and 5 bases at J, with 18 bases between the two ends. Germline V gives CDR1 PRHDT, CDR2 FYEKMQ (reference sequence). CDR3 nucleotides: TGTGCCAGCGCGGGGACGCCCTCTCGGGAGACCCAGTACTTC. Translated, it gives CASAGTPSRETQYF.